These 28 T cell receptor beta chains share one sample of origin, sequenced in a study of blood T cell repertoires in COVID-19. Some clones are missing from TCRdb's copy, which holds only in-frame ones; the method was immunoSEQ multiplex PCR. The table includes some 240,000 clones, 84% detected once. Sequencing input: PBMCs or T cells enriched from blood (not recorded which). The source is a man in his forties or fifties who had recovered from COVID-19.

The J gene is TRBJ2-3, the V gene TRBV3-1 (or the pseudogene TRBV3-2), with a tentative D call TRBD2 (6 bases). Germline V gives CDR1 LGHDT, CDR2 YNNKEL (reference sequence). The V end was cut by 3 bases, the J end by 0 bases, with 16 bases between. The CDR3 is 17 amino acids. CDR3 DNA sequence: TGTGCCAGCAGCCACCCTAAGGAGGGATCTAGCACAGATACGCAGTATTTT. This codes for CASSHPKEGSSTDTQYF.

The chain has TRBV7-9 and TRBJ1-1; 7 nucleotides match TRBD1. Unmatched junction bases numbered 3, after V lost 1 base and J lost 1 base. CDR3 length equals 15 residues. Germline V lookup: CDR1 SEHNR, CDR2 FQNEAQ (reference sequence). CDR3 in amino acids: CASSLVGTANTEAFF. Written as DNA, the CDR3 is TGTGCCAGCAGCTTAGTCGGGACAGCGAACACTGAAGCTTTCTTT. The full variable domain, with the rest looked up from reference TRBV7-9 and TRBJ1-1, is DTGVSQNPRHKITKRGQNVTFRCDPISEHNRLYWYRQTLGQGPEFLTYFQNEAQLEKSRLLSDRFSAERPKGSFSTLEIQRTEQGDSAMYLCASSLVGTANTEAFFGQGTRLTVV.

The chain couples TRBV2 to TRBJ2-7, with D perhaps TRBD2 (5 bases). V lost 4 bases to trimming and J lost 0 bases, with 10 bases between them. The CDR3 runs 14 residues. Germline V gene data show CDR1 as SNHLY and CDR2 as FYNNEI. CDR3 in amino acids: CASSGKRSSYEQYF. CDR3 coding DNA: TGTGCCAGCAGTGGCAAGCGGAGCTCCTACGAGCAGTACTTC.

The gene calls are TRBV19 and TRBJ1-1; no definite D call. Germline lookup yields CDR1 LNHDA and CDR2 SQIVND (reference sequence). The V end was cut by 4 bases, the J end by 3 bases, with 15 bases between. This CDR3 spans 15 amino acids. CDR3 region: CASSKAPLGYTEAFF. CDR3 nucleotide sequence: TGTGCCAGTAGTAAAGCCCCCCTGGGCTACACTGAAGCTTTCTTT.

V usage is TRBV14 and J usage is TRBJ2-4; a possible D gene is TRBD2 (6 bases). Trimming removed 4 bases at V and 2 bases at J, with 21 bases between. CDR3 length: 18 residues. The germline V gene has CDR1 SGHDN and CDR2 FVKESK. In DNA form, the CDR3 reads TGTGCCAGCAGCCCCCAACCGGGACTCGTGACATCCAAAAACATTCAGTACTTC. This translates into CASSPQPGLVTSKNIQYF.

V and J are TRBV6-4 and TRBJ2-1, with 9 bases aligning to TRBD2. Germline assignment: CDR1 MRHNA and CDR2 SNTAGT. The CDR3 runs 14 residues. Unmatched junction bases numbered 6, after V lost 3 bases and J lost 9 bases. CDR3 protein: CASSERLAVGEQFF. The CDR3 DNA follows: TGTGCCAGCAGTGAGAGACTAGCGGTCGGTGAGCAGTTCTTC.

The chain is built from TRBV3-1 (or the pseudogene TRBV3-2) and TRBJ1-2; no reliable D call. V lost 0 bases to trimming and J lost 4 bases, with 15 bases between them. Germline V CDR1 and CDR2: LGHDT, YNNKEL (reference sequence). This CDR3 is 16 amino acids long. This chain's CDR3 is CASSQDSGGPTYGYTF. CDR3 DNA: TGTGCCAGCAGCCAAGATAGCGGCGGTCCGACCTATGGCTACACCTTC.

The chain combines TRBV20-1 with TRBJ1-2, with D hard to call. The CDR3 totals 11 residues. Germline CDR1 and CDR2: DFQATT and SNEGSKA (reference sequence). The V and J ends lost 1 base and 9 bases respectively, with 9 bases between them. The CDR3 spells CSARGPGSYTF. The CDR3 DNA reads TGCAGTGCTAGAGGTCCGGGAAGCTACACCTTC.

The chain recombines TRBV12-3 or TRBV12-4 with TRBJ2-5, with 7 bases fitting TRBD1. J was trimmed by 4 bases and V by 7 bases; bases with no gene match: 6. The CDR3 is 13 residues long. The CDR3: CASTQGSPETQYF. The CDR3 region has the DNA TGTGCCAGCACACAGGGGAGCCCAGAGACCCAGTACTTC.

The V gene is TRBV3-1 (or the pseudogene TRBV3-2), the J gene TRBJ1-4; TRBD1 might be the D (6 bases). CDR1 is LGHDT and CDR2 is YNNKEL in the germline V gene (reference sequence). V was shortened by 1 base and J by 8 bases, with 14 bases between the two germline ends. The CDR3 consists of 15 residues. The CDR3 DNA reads TGTGCCAGCAGCCAAGCTTCAGGGGTTGGGGAAAAACTGTTTTTT. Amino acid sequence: CASSQASGVGEKLFF.

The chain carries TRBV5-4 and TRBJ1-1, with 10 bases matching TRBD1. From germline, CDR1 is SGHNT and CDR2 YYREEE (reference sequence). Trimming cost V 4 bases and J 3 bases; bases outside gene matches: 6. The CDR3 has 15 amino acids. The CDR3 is CASSIRQGAHTEAFF. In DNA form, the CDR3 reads TGTGCCAGCAGCATCAGACAGGGGGCGCACACTGAAGCTTTCTTT.

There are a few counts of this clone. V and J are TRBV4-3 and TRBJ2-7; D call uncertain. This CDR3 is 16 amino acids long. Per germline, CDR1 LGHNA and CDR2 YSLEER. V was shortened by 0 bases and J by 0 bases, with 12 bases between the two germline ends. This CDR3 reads CASSQELAIFSYEQYF. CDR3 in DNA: TGCGCCAGCAGCCAAGAGTTAGCCATCTTCTCCTACGAGCAGTACTTC.

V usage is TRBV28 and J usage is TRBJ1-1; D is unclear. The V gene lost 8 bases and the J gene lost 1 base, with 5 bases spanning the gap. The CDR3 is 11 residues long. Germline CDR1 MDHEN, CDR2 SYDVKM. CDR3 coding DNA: TGTGCCAGCGTCTCGAACACTGAAGCTTTCTTT. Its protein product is CASVSNTEAFF.

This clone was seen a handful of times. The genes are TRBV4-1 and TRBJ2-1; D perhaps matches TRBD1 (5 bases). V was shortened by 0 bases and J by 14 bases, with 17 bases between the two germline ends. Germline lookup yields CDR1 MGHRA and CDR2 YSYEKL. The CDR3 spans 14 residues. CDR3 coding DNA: TGCGCCAGCAGCCAAGAGGATAACAGGTTTTTGAAGTTCTTC. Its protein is CASSQEDNRFLKFF.

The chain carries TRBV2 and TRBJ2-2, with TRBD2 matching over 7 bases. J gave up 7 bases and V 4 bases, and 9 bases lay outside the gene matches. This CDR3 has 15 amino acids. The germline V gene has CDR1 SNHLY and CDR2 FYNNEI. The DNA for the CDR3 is TGTGCCAGCAGTGCCGGGAGGCCCAGGGTCGGGGAGCTGTTTTTT. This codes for CASSAGRPRVGELFF.

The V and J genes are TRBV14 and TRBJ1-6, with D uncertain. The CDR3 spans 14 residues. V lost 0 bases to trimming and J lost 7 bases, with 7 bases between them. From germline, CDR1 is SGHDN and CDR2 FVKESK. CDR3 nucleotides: TGTGCCAGCAGCCAAGAAGCGAGGAATTCACCCCTCCACTTT. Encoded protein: CASSQEARNSPLHF.

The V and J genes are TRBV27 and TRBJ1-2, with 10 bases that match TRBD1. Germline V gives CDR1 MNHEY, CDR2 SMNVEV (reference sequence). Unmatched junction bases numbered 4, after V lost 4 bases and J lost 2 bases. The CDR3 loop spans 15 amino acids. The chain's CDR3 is CASSSDRGLNYGYTF. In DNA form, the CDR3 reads TGTGCCAGCAGTTCAGACAGGGGGCTGAACTATGGCTACACCTTC.

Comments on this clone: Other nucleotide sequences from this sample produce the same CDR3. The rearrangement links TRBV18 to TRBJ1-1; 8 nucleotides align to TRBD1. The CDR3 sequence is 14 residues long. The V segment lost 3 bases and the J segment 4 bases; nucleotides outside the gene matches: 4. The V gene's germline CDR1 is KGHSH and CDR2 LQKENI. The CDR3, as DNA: TGTGCCAGCTCACCCACAGGGGGTGGCACTGAAGCTTTCTTT. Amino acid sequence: CASSPTGGGTEAFF.

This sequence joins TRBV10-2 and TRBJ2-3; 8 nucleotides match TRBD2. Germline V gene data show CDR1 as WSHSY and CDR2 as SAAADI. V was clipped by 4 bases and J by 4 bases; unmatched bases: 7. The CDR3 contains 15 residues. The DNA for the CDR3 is TGCGCCAGCAGTGCGAGCGGGAGTAGGGCAGATACGCAGTATTTT. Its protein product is CASSASGSRADTQYF.

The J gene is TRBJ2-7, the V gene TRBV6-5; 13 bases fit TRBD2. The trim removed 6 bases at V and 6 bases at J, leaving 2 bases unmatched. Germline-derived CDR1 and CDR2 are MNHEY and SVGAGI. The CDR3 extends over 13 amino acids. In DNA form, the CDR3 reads TGTGCCAGCAGGACTAGCGGGAGGCCCGAGCAGTACTTC. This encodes CASRTSGRPEQYF.

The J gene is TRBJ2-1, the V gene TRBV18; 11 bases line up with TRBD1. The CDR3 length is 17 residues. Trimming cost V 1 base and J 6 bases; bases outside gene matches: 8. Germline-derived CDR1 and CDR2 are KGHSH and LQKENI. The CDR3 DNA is TGTGCCAGCTCACCACGGACAGGGGGCAGCGGAGGCAATGAGCAGTTCTTC. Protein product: CASSPRTGGSGGNEQFF.

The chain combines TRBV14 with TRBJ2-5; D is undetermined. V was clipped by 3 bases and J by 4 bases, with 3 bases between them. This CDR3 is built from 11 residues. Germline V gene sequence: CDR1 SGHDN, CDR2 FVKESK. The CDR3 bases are TGTGCCAGCAGCCACGGAGAGACCCAGTACTTC. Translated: CASSHGETQYF.

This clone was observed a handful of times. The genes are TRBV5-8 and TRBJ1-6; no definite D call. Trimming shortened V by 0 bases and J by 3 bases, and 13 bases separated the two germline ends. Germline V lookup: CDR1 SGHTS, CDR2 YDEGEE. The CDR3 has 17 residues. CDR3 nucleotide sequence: TGTGCCAGCAGCTTGGCCGCGGGGATGGTCTATAATTCACCCCTCCACTTT. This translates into CASSLAAGMVYNSPLHF.

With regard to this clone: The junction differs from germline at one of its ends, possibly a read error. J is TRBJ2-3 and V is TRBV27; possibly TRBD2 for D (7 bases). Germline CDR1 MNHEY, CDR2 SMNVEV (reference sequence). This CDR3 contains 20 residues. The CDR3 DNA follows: TGTGCCAGCACTTTAAGGGGGGGCGCTAGCGGTAGCCTACCCACGGGGACGCAGTATTTT. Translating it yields CASTLRGGASGSLPTGTQYF.

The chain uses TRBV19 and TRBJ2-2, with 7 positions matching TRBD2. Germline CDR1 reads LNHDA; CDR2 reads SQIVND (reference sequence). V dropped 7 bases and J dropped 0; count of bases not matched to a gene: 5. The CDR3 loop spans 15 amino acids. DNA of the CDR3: TGTGCCAGTAACGGTCTAGCGGCGAACACCGGGGAGCTGTTTTTT. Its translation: CASNGLAANTGELFF. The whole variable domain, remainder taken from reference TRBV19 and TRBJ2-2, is DGGITQSPKYLFRKEGQNVTLSCEQNLNHDAMYWYRQDPGQGLRLIYYSQIVNDFQKGDIAEGYSVSREKKESFPLTVTSAQKNPTAFYLCASNGLAANTGELFFGEGSRLTVL.

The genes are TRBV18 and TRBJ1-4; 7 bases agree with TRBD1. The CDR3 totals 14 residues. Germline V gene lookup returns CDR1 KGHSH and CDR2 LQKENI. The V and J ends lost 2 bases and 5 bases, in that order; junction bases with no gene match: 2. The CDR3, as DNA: TGTGCCAGCTCACCAGGAGGGGGCAATGAAAAACTGTTTTTT. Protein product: CASSPGGGNEKLFF.

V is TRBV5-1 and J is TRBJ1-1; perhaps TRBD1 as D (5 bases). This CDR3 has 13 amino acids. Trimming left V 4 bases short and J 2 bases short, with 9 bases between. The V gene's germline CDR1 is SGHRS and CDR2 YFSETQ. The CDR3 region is CASSHDRNTEAFF. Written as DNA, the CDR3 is TGCGCCAGCAGCCACGACAGAAACACTGAAGCTTTCTTT.

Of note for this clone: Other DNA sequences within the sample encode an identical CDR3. The CDR3 bases are TGCGCCAGCAGCTTGGACAGGGGAGACTATGGCTACACCTTC. This encodes CASSLDRGDYGYTF. The chain recombines TRBV5-1 with TRBJ1-2; TRBD1 matches at 7 bases. V lost 0 bases, J lost 3 bases, and 2 bases stayed unmatched. The CDR3 has 14 residues. Germline V gene data show CDR1 as SGHRS and CDR2 as YFSETQ.